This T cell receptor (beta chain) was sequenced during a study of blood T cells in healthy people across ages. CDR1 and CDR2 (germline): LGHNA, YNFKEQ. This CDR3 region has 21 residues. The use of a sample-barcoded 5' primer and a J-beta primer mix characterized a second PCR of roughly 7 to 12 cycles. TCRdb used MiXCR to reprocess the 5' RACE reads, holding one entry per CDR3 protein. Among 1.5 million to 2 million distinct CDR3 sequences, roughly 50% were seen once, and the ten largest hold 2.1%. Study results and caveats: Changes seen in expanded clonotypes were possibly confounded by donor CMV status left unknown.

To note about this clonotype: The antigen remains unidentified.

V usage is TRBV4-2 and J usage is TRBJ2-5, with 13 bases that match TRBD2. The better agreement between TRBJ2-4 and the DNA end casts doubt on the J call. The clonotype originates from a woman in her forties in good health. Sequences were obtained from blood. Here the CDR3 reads CASSQKGGLAGVGLAKNIQYF. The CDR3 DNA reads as TGTGCCAGCAGCCAGAAGGGAGGACTAGCGGGGGTGGGGTTGGCCAAAAACATTCAGTACTTC.